This TCR beta chain was retrieved from a study of blood T cell repertoires in COVID-19. On the study more broadly: Material from acute and convalescent COVID-19 was sourced from the United States, Italy and Spain. The analysed material was cDNA or gDNA that came from T cells, B-cell-depleted T cells, or PBMCs.

Authors' processing steps: Estimates of nucleated cell counts were drawn from the amplification of reference gene primers. Profiled with immunoSEQ multiplex PCR; TCRdb holds only in-frame clones, not every one. That table supplies the V and J calls and clone size; D and trimming were determined from the DNA. The sample holds under 200,000 clones, 85% seen once. Germline values: CDR1 SGHTA, CDR2 FQGNSA. J gave up 2 bases and V 6 bases, and 6 bases lay outside the gene matches. CDR3 length: 15 amino acids. Sequenced input: peripheral blood. The receptor was derived from a woman of 80 years or more with acute or convalescent COVID-19. The chain couples TRBV7-2 to TRBJ2-2; 7 bases match TRBD1. This CDR3 reads CASRDRDRNTGELFF. CDR3 DNA sequence: TGTGCCAGCAGGGATCGGGACAGAAACACCGGGGAGCTGTTTTTT.